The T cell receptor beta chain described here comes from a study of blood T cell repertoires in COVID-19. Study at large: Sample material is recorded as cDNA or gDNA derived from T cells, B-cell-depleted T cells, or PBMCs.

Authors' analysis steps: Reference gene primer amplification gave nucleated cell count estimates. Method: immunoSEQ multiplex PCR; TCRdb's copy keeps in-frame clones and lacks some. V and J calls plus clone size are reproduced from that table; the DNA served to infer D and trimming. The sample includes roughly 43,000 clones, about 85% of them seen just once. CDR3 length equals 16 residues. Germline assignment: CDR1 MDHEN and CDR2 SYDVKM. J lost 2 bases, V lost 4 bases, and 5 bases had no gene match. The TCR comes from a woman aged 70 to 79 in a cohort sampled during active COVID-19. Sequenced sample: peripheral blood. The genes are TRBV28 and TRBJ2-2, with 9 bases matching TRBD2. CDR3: CASSSRSGSNTGELFF. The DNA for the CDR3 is TGTGCCAGCAGTTCACGTAGCGGGAGTAACACCGGGGAGCTGTTTTTT. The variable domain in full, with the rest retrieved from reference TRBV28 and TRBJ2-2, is DVKVTQSSRYLVKRTGEKVFLECVQDMDHENMFWYRQDPGLGLRLIYFSYDVKMKEKGDIPEGYSVSREKKERFSLILESASTNQTSMYLCASSSRSGSNTGELFFGEGSRLTVL.